The T cell receptor (beta chain) under discussion was sequenced for a study of OX40 agonist ivuxolimab in advanced cancers. Turning to the study itself: Under the entry rules, prior anti-PD-1, anti-PD-L1 or anti-CTLA-4 therapy was allowed, and less than 50% had some. Overall study findings and caveats: Mean expanded clone counts were higher in CD8+ than CD4+ T cells. Certain nonresponding patients likewise had low normalized T-cell clonal expansion.

Measured with immunoSEQ multiplex PCR; TCRdb has only the in-frame clones, and not every one. The sample includes under 80,000 clones, 65% to 85% of them seen just once. Regarding this clone: The antigen remains unidentified.

This CDR3 spans 14 amino acids. Source: CD4+ or CD8+ T cells sorted from blood, taken in a trial of the OX40 agonist ivuxolimab. The receptor comes from an adult with an advanced solid tumor such as melanoma, head and neck, liver or kidney cancer. The chain combines TRBV1 with TRBJ2-5; the tabulated D call, TRBD2, remains unverified against the DNA. TRBV1 is a listed pseudogene. CDR3 sequence: CTSPKLAGGWTQYF. The CDR3 region has the DNA TGCACCAGCCCCAAACTAGCGGGGGGGTGGACCCAGTACTTC.